This T cell receptor (beta chain) was sequenced for a study of cytomegalovirus exposure and HLA in healthy donors (dated by TCRdb to between 2016 and 2019). In terms of the full investigation: An earlier analysis of about 560 of the donors reported 276 Gb of sequence data and around 100 million unique TCR beta sequences obtained from roughly 180 million T cells. An early release that covered several hundred HLA-typed donors contained about 300 gigabases of sequencing data and roughly 84 million unique TCR sequences. Of the roughly 420 genotyped donors, less than 85% were placed in the genetic ancestry cluster associated with self-reported Caucasian donors. The aim of the study was to test whether cataloging public T cell receptors could identify signatures of past pathogen exposure. The study profiled the T cell repertoires of under 850 subjects by immunosequencing and related them to cytomegalovirus serostatus. A separate validation cohort of 100 to 150 different subjects was used in addition to the roughly 700-subject first cohort. The study combined high-throughput TCR immunosequencing, statistical association of individual TCRs with disease status, and machine learning to predict cytomegalovirus infection status. A later analysis re-examined previously published TCR beta repertoires from just over 650 donors and added high-resolution HLA genotyping to investigate patterns of TCR occurrence. Rather than drawing on any new phenotypic data, the later analysis identified candidate immune exposures from TCR beta sequences and the way those sequences occurred across donors. An earlier analysis of 587 of the donors used high-throughput TCR beta sequencing to judge whether each TCR beta V gene segment behaved as functional or pseudogenic. Donor age, sex, ethnicity and CMV serostatus were compiled alongside the repertoire data. A later genetic analysis took genome-wide SNP genotypes for about three fifths of the 666 donors and used that subset as a discovery cohort. Every repertoire in the discovery cohort had been generated on one and the same sequencing platform. HLA typing included class I and class II loci at four-digit resolution. The number of typed donors differed by locus: about 620-630 for A, B, C, DRB1 and DQB1; some 500 for DQA1; approximately 600 for DPA1; and some 450 for DPB1. Roughly 5 DR-DQ haplotypes were treated as single units for association and clustering because of strong linkage in the cohort. Among around 400 genotyped donors of the cohort, an average of roughly 230,000 unique TCR beta nucleotide sequences was sequenced per donor, of which approximately 18% were non-productive. Study-wide findings and limitations: A later analysis found that most CMV-associated TCR beta chains appeared HLA-restricted, with HLA associations seemingly driven largely by CMV exposure. In a later analysis, HLA-associated TCR beta chains were found to be more clonally expanded and to have lower generation probabilities than equally common non-associated chains. Broadly in line with IMGT annotations, most TCR beta V segments showed up in productive rearrangements about 90% or about 30% of the time in an earlier analysis of roughly 590 of the donors. A later analysis associated 15,000 or so TCR beta sequences with specific HLA alleles at a false discovery rate of 0.05. Sequencing depth was assumed to be roughly uniform across donors in the presence/absence analyses, though that assumption may not hold. A further reported finding was that TCR beta sequences accurately predicted the HLA-A and HLA-B alleles for most subjects in the first cohort. Only TCR beta chains were sequenced in this cohort, and the absence of alpha or paired-chain data limited detectable features. Cytomegalovirus status was reported to be diagnosed by the classifier with high specificity and sensitivity in both the original and validation cohorts. Correlated functional status among segregating V segments might reflect linkage disequilibrium, but an unknown experimental factor could not be ruled out. A few of the identified cytomegalovirus-associated TCR beta chains were confirmed in vitro to be specific for cytomegalovirus antigens. The study gave a list of 150 to 200 TCR beta chains associated with cytomegalovirus. A later genetic analysis reported fewer N-insertions in productive TCRs among donors in an Asian-associated ancestry cluster than the roughly 700-donor mean. According to the authors, the approach could potentially be generalized to other disease states and immunological phenotypes. A group of highly shared sequence variants was considered likely to be a technical artifact of the sequencing pipeline. The earlier analysis of 587 of the donors excluded some 15 rarely observed V segments, including chromosome 9 orphons, because counts were too low. A later genetic analysis associated a missense DCLRE1C variant with V-gene and J-gene trimming of TCR beta chains, and an independent cohort replicated the association. Several of the top co-occurrence clusters appeared to be linked to parvovirus B19, influenza, CMV and Epstein-Barr virus, according to a later analysis. When HLA alleles, especially DR and DQ, strongly co-occurred, attributing TCR associations to individual alleles was difficult. Because HLA typing was unavailable for some donors at each locus, only the typed subset was used in association tests. While some public TCRs were present in many individuals, most TCR sequences turned up only very rarely across donors. The only immune exposure information available for the cohort was CMV serostatus. Some IMGT-functional V segments, including TRBV6-2 and TRBV6-3, could not be told apart with the 87-base-pair reads, so those segments were excluded. According to a later analysis, TCR association rates differed among HLA loci, with DRB1 alleles showing the most associated TCRs and HLA-C alleles showing the fewest.

The cohort was made up of under 800 healthy bone marrow donors. At the time of sampling, every cohort member was nominally healthy, though immune exposures that went unrecorded were likely present. The donor tested CMV seronegative and was one of the 352 seronegative cohort members. A peripheral blood sample was collected from each donor, and TCR beta sequencing was performed on peripheral blood mononuclear cells. Genomic DNA was extracted from the blood cell samples with the Qiagen DNeasy Blood Extraction Kit. At the junction V is shortened by 5 bases and J by 0 bases, with 6 bases in between. Counted from cysteine to phenylalanine, this CDR3 has 13 amino acids. Of the read, only the CDR3 DNA is kept; its 39 bases are in frame from base 1. For CDR1 and CDR2, the germline V gene lists MNHEY and SVGAGI. The library was built by means of the immunoSEQ multiplex PCR assay. A mixture of 60 forward primers for TCR Vbeta segments and 13 reverse primers for TCR Jbeta segments was used in the multiplex PCR. The CDR3 region of rearranged TCR beta genes was amplified from genomic DNA by a multiplex PCR assay. The amplified TCR beta libraries were sequenced on the Illumina HiSeq System as 87-base-pair reads. Regarding the original processing steps: A later analysis tallied 70 million to 100 million unique TCR beta chains across the 610 or so repertoires, and approximately 11 million of those chains were shared by two or more donors. Raw reads were error-corrected and collapsed into unique sequences by a nearest-neighbor algorithm in which closely related sequences were merged to remove PCR and sequencing errors. To assign V, D and J gene segments, CDR3 sequences were aligned to IMGT reference sequences. For a sequence to be retained, a match of at least six nucleotides was required to both a V gene segment and a J gene segment. A rearrangement counted as productive if the CDR3 had no stop codons and remained in frame with V and J, and every other rearrangement counted as non-productive. Following IMGT convention, CDR3 was defined as the stretch from the second conserved V-encoded cysteine to the conserved J-encoded phenylalanine. Sequences without an unambiguous match to a single V gene segment were excluded from the earlier analysis of approximately 600 of the donors. In an earlier analysis of 587 of the donors, V segments were called functional above 56.7% productive rearrangements and were called segregating when the between-donor standard deviation exceeded 5%. A statistical classification framework was built for diagnosing cytomegalovirus status from the catalog of TCR beta chain sequences. V and J gene assignment, in a later analysis, came from comparing TCR nucleotide sequences with IMGT/GENE-DB human TR gene sequences. Using the TCRdist pipeline, a later analysis assigned CDR3 sequences along with most-parsimonious VDJ recombination scenarios. In a later analysis, every TCR beta chain was defined by the combination of its CDR3 amino acid sequence and its V-gene family, and reads without a unique V-gene family were dropped. To address suspected cross-contamination and a sequencing artifact, a later analysis removed a few hundred highly shared, low-generation-probability nucleotide sequences. In a later analysis, a clonal expansion index for each public chain was calculated from normalized within-repertoire ranks of inferred template counts. In a later analysis, generation probabilities were computed with a VDJ recombination model fitted to out-of-frame rearrangements, and the resulting probabilities were checked against IGoR. A later analysis scored TCR-TCR, TCR-HLA and TCR-CMV co-occurrence with hypergeometric tests, applying a repertoire-size bias correction to TCR pairs. False discovery rates were estimated in a later analysis by permuting HLA or CMV assignments 20 times. A later analysis grouped co-occurring TCRs with DBSCAN, adding TCRdist sequence similarity when clustering within HLA-allele-positive subsets. Repertoires with fewer than 30,000 or more than 120,000 public chains were left out of co-occurrence clustering, as were a few repertoires with anomalous nucleotide sharing. Imported from immuneACCESS, the table was reduced by TCRdb to in-frame sequences with V and J called. These copies leave out some clones; in studies compared against another copy, an unresolved V gene accounts for under half, and the cause of the remainder is not known. V and J calls and clone size follow that table, whereas D and trimming were derived from the DNA. The sample profile shows about 150,000 clones; over 75% of them were found once. The leading ten clones occupy about 1.5% of the sample.

About this clone: Its recognized antigen is unknown. Per-nucleotide qualities are absent, and no much larger clonotype sits a single base away.

The chain is encoded by TRBV6-5 joined to TRBJ2-3; a confident D gene designation cannot be given. The material sequenced was PBMCs. This receptor was taken from a woman aged 25 to 39 in good health and CMV-seronegative. The CDR3 is CASSPPSTDTQYF. The DNA sequence reads TGTGCCAGCAGTCCTCCTAGCACAGATACGCAGTATTTT.